The 28 T cell receptor beta chains presented below share a single source sample, sequenced in a study of identical twins. TCRdb recomputed calls from the 5' RACE reads with MiXCR, one row per CDR3 protein. This sample has 600,000 to 850,000 distinct CDR3 sequences, with roughly 18% found just once. These data were also filed under a second study, of T cells expressing NK-cell markers.

Sequences were obtained from PBMCs. The origin of the receptors is a woman aged 18-29 years in good health.

The chain joins TRBV6-2 or TRBV6-3 to TRBJ2-4, with D hard to call. The V end was cut by 5 bases, the J end by 0 bases, with 8 bases between. The V gene's germline CDR1 is MNHEY and CDR2 SVGEGT. The CDR3 consists of 14 residues. In DNA form, the CDR3 reads TGTGCCAGCAGTCGCCCTGTAGCCAAAAACATTCAGTACTTC. Encoded protein: CASSRPVAKNIQYF.

This clonotype occurred once. The V gene is TRBV19, the J gene TRBJ2-3, with TRBD2 matching over 12 bases. Trimming at V came to 5 bases and at J to 3 bases, leaving 9 bases not matched to a gene. Germline-derived CDR1 and CDR2 are LNHDA and SQIVND (reference sequence). The CDR3 covers 17 residues. CDR3 sequence reads: CASSARTTSGGTDTQYF. DNA of the CDR3: TGTGCCAGTAGTGCCCGCACGACTAGCGGGGGTACAGATACGCAGTATTTT.

This clonotype has just a few counts. The chain recombines TRBV20-1 with TRBJ2-7; D is perhaps TRBD2 (7 bases). The CDR3 contains 11 residues. Germline CDR1 reads DFQATT; CDR2 reads SNEGSKA (reference sequence). V was pared by 6 bases and J by 6 bases, with 12 bases between. The CDR3 DNA is TGCAGTGCCTTCCGGGGGGCCGAGCAGTACTTC. Translating gives CSAFRGAEQYF.

The chain combines TRBV9 with TRBJ1-2, with 7 bases fitting TRBD1. Losses at the gene ends were 4 bases for V and 2 bases for J; bases not matched to a gene: 8. CDR1 is SGDLS, CDR2 YYNGEE, per germline. The CDR3 sequence is 15 residues long. Here the CDR3 reads CASSHRDSDNYGYTF. CDR3 DNA sequence: TGTGCCAGCAGCCACCGGGACAGTGACAACTATGGCTACACCTTC. The entire variable domain, with the rest obtained from reference TRBV9 and TRBJ1-2, is as follows: DSGVTQTPKHLITATGQRVTLRCSPRSGDLSVYWYQQSLDQGLQFLIQYYNGEERAKGNILERFSAQQFPDLHSELNLSSLELGDSALYFCASSHRDSDNYGYTFGSGTRLTVV.

The sample holds a few counts of this clonotype. The chain combines TRBV6-6 with TRBJ2-7, with D possibly TRBD2 on 6 matching bases. CDR1 and CDR2 (germline): MNHNY, SVGAGI (reference sequence). This CDR3 spans 11 amino acids. Trimming stripped 6 bases from V and 6 bases from J, with 9 bases between. CDR3 amino acids: CASRRDFEQYF. CDR3 sequence (DNA): TGTGCCAGCAGACGGGACTTCGAGCAGTACTTC.

This sequence joins TRBV20-1 and TRBJ1-3; 7 bases line up with TRBD1. CDR1 and CDR2 from the germline V gene are DFQATT and SNEGSKA (reference sequence). The V gene end was trimmed by 6 bases and the J gene end by 4 bases; junction bases not matched to a gene: 12. This CDR3 is 15 amino acids long. The CDR3: CSARAHPGQGNTIYF. DNA for the CDR3: TGCAGTGCGCGAGCTCACCCGGGACAGGGAAACACCATATATTTT.

A few counts support this clonotype. Here the CDR3 reads CASSYYPGELFF. The CDR3 bases are TGTGCCAGCAGCTACTATCCCGGGGAGCTGTTTTTT. The gene calls are TRBV12-3 or TRBV12-4 and TRBJ2-2; D is unresolved. There are 12 residues in the CDR3. Trimming removed 6 bases at V and 6 bases at J, with 8 bases between.

With regard to this clonotype: One junction end disagrees with the germline gene, perhaps due to a read error. The chain uses TRBV3-1 and TRBJ2-2; D is unresolved. Germline CDR1 and CDR2: LGHDT and YNNKEL (reference sequence). The CDR3 loop spans 14 amino acids. The CDR3 DNA follows: TGTGCCACCAGCAGGAGTGACGGCACCGGGGAGCTGTTTTTT. Translation gives CATSRSDGTGELFF.

The sample holds a few counts of this clonotype. The J gene is TRBJ2-5, the V gene TRBV6-1, with D tentatively TRBD1 or TRBD2 (6 bases each). The ends were cut back, 10 bases at V and 4 bases at J, with 16 bases in the middle. The length of the CDR3 is 13 residues. Germline CDR1 and CDR2: MNHNS and SASEGT. The CDR3 nucleotides read TGTGCCACCAGAATGGGGGGCCCAGAGACCCAGTACTTC. Protein sequence: CATRMGGPETQYF.

The chain uses TRBV5-1 and TRBJ2-7; perhaps TRBD2 as D (6 bases). Germline CDR1 reads SGHRS; CDR2 reads YFSETQ. The ends were cut back, 7 bases at V and 2 bases at J, with 16 bases in the middle. The CDR3 spans 14 residues. CDR3 region: CASAPSGYTYEQYF. The CDR3 nucleotides are TGCGCCAGCGCTCCGAGCGGGTACACCTACGAGCAGTACTTC.

This chain joins TRBV6-2 or TRBV6-3 and TRBJ2-7; 9 bases line up with TRBD1. The CDR3 loop spans 17 amino acids. J was trimmed by 2 bases and V by 0 bases; bases with no gene match: 8. Germline V CDR1 and CDR2: MNHEY, SVGEGT. CDR3 region: CASSYSRKRTGAYEQYF. The DNA of the CDR3 is TGTGCCAGCAGTTACTCGAGGAAGAGGACAGGGGCCTACGAGCAGTACTTC.

The chain couples TRBV19 to TRBJ2-7; no clear D. The germline V gene encodes CDR1 LNHDA and CDR2 SQIVND (reference sequence). This CDR3 contains 11 residues. V lost 10 bases and J lost 7, with 14 bases in between. In DNA, the CDR3 is TGTGCCACTAGAACCAGTGTAGAGCAGTACTTC. Translated: CATRTSVEQYF. Using reference TRBV19 and TRBJ2-7 for the parts outside the CDR3, the full variable domain is DGGITQSPKYLFRKEGQNVTLSCEQNLNHDAMYWYRQDPGQGLRLIYYSQIVNDFQKGDIAEGYSVSREKKESFPLTVTSAQKNPTAFYLCATRTSVEQYFGPGTRLTVT.

This clonotype was observed at least ten times. The V and J genes are TRBV12-3 or TRBV12-4 and TRBJ2-5; D is unresolved. This CDR3 is 14 amino acids long. Between the trimmed V and J ends, which lost 2 bases and 6 bases, there was a span of 13 bases. The CDR3 sequence is CASSLTEGIQTQYF. The CDR3 DNA reads TGTGCCAGCAGTTTAACTGAAGGGATACAGACCCAGTACTTC.

The chain recombines TRBV5-1 with TRBJ2-7, with D unclear. V dropped 4 bases and J dropped 4 bases, with 15 bases sitting between them. The CDR3 consists of 14 residues. Looked up from germline, CDR1 is SGHRS and CDR2 is YFSETQ. The CDR3 here is CASSDNLGRYEQYF. The CDR3 nucleotides are TGCGCCAGCAGCGATAACTTAGGGCGTTACGAGCAGTACTTC.

This clonotype occurred a few times. The chain recombines TRBV7-2 with TRBJ2-2, with 7 bases matching TRBD2. Germline values: CDR1 SGHTA, CDR2 FQGNSA. The CDR3 length is 15 residues. Trimming took 3 bases from V and 6 from J; bases not matched to a gene: 7. For the CDR3, the DNA is TGTGCCAGCAGCTTTGCGGGGGTCAATTCCGGGGAGCTGTTTTTT. It translates to CASSFAGVNSGELFF.

CDR3: CASSDGTGVNEQYF. DNA of the CDR3: TGTGCCAGCAGTGATGGGACAGGGGTTAACGAGCAGTACTTC. The chain recombines TRBV2 with TRBJ2-7; TRBD1 matches at 10 bases. Per germline, CDR1 SNHLY and CDR2 FYNNEI. The junction had 4 bases not matched to a gene; V was cut back by 3 bases and J by 5 bases. The CDR3 is 14 amino acids.

This clonotype appeared a few times. This sequence joins TRBV6-2 or TRBV6-3 and TRBJ2-7; the match to TRBD2 covers 10 bases. The V and J ends lost 8 bases and 5 bases, in that order; junction bases with no gene match: 9. The CDR3 sequence is 14 residues long. CDR1 and CDR2 (germline): MNHEY, SVGEGT. The CDR3, as DNA: TGTGCCAGCGACCCGCGGGGACTAGCGAACGAGCAGTACTTC. This sequence encodes CASDPRGLANEQYF.

This clonotype turned up a few times. The genes are TRBV18 and TRBJ2-3, with 7 bases fitting TRBD2. V was pared by 2 bases and J by 2 bases, with 10 bases of the junction left unmatched. CDR1 is KGHSH and CDR2 is LQKENI in the germline V gene. CDR3 length: 17 amino acids. The CDR3 DNA reads TGTGCCAGCTCACCATCGGTCCAGGGACTAATCACAGATACGCAGTATTTT. Amino acids: CASSPSVQGLITDTQYF.

This chain joins TRBV12-3 or TRBV12-4 and TRBJ1-1, with 12 bases lining up with TRBD1. The CDR3 totals 15 residues. V dropped 5 bases and J dropped 4; count of bases not matched to a gene: 5. DNA of the CDR3: TGTGCCAGCAGTGCCGGGACAGGGGGCGGCACTGAAGCTTTCTTT. Translated: CASSAGTGGGTEAFF.

Only one count was recorded for this clonotype. The chain recombines TRBV5-6 with TRBJ2-7; no firm D call. This CDR3 has 16 residues. The germline V and J ends were trimmed by 4 bases and 1 base, with 18 bases remaining between them. Germline assignment: CDR1 SGHDT and CDR2 YYEEEE. Written as DNA, the CDR3 is TGTGCCAGCAGCCCCCTTCGTAGCCTAAGGTCCTACGAGCAGTACTTC. Residues: CASSPLRSLRSYEQYF.

In its sample, this clonotype was seen a few times. The chain links TRBV20-1 to TRBJ2-1; the match to TRBD2 covers 9 bases. CDR1 DFQATT and CDR2 SNEGSKA come from the germline V gene (reference sequence). With V trimmed by 5 bases and J by 5 bases, 16 bases remained unmatched. The CDR3 is 17 amino acids. The CDR3 loop reads CSAPWLRGGGRNNEQFF. CDR3 DNA sequence: TGCAGTGCTCCATGGCTTCGCGGGGGGGGCAGAAACAATGAGCAGTTCTTC.

This clonotype has ten or more counts. V gene TRBV12-3 or TRBV12-4 combines with J gene TRBJ1-1; possibly TRBD1 for D (6 bases). CDR3 length: 13 residues. Trimming took 6 bases from V and 0 from J, leaving 8 bases between them. The DNA of the CDR3 is TGTGCCAGCAGCGGGACACTGAACACTGAAGCTTTCTTT. Translating gives CASSGTLNTEAFF.

V usage is TRBV5-1 and J usage is TRBJ2-1; either TRBD1 or TRBD2 may supply D (5 bases each). CDR3 length: 13 residues. Trimming removed 2 bases at V and 9 bases at J, with 12 bases between. Germline V gene lookup returns CDR1 SGHRS and CDR2 YFSETQ. The CDR3 loop reads CASSFFGGGEQFF. The DNA for the CDR3 is TGCGCCAGCAGCTTCTTCGGTGGGGGTGAGCAGTTCTTC. Full variable domain (rest looked up from reference TRBV5-1 and TRBJ2-1): KAGVTQTPRYLIKTRGQQVTLSCSPISGHRSVSWYQQTPGQGLQFLFEYFSETQRNKGNFPGRFSGRQFSNSRSEMNVSTLELGDSALYLCASSFFGGGEQFFGPGTRLTVL.

The rearrangement joins TRBV4-2 to TRBJ2-7; D gene unclear. V dropped 0 bases and J dropped 0 bases, with 9 bases sitting between them. This CDR3 comprises 15 residues. Germline V CDR1 and CDR2: LGHNA, YNFKEQ. The CDR3 region has the DNA TGTGCCAGCAGCCAAGAAAGGTTGCCCTCCTACGAGCAGTACTTC. Translation gives CASSQERLPSYEQYF.

This rearrangement joins TRBV20-1 to TRBJ2-1, with TRBD2 matching 8 bases. Trimming at V came to 1 base and at J to 14 bases, leaving 4 bases not matched to a gene. The germline gives CDR1 DFQATT, CDR2 SNEGSKA (reference sequence). There are 11 residues in the CDR3. CDR3 DNA: TGCAGTGCTAGAGTCCGGGGGGGTGAGTTCTTC. It yields the protein CSARVRGGEFF.

This clonotype has just a few counts. This sequence joins TRBV12-3 or TRBV12-4 and TRBJ1-2; D gene uncertain. The CDR3 extends over 16 amino acids. Trimming took 3 bases from V and 6 from J, leaving 20 bases between them. CDR3 residues: CASSFSTGKAADGYTF. Written as DNA, the CDR3 is TGTGCCAGCAGTTTTTCTACGGGGAAGGCAGCTGATGGCTACACCTTC.

In its sample, this clonotype was seen a few times. The chain uses TRBV6-1 and TRBJ1-2, with TRBD1 as a possible D gene (5 bases). The V and J ends lost 6 bases and 7 bases respectively, with 18 bases between them. Germline CDR1 and CDR2: MNHNS and SASEGT. This CDR3 is built from 14 residues. Here the CDR3 reads CASSWGTLGSGYTF. The CDR3 nucleotides are TGTGCCAGCAGCTGGGGCACCTTGGGTTCTGGCTACACCTTC.

This clonotype has just a few counts. V usage is TRBV19 and J usage is TRBJ2-7, with a weak D call TRBD1 (7 bases). With 5 bases removed from V and 6 bases from J, the gap between germline ends came to 14 bases. The CDR3 extends over 13 amino acids. The germline V gene has CDR1 LNHDA and CDR2 SQIVND (reference sequence). CDR3 region: CASSAGQSGEQYF. CDR3 DNA sequence: TGTGCCAGTAGTGCGGGACAGTCGGGCGAGCAGTACTTC.